Listed below are T cell receptor beta chains from one sample, sequenced in a study of human T cells and chemical hapten exposure. TCRdb re-called the RACE reads through MiXCR, storing one row per CDR3 protein. The profile shows 150,000 to 200,000 distinct CDR3 sequences, approximately 26% of them singletons. Sequenced here: whole blood, sampled in connection with sensitization to the hapten diphenylcyclopropenone (DPC). Receptor source: a woman between 40 and 55 years old with alopecia areata. Some clones in this sample may be carry-over from other donors' samples. The CDR3 runs from the conserved cysteine through the conserved F or W.

j_call v_call cdr3_aa
TRBJ2-5 TRBV20-1 CSAAAGQETQYF
TRBJ2-7 TRBV28 CASSLNGRDYEQYF
TRBJ2-2 TRBV9 CASSVGSSGRDTGELFF
TRBJ1-4 TRBV7-2 CASRLTGTPASNEKLFF
TRBJ2-1 TRBV20-1 CSEPGTSGSNEQFF
TRBJ2-1 TRBV5-1 CASGTSGPVNEQFF
TRBJ2-2 TRBV4-3 CASSRSQGSGELFF
TRBJ1-1 TRBV29-1 CSVARTEAMEAFF
TRBJ1-5 TRBV5-1 CASSTQGAQGQPQHF
TRBJ2-2 TRBV20-1 CSAGAVNTGELFF
TRBJ2-7 TRBV29-1 CSVELSRRGSYEQYF
TRBJ2-1 TRBV28 CASTPPVAGGLGEQFF
TRBJ2-5 TRBV5-1 CASSAAPGQQETQYF
TRBJ1-2 TRBV6-6 CASRSQGYTF
TRBJ2-5 TRBV3-1 CASSQDPTNQETQYF
TRBJ2-7 TRBV6-5 CASSYADPSSFPYEQYF